The rows below give T cell receptor beta chains drawn from one sample of a study of PD-1 blockade in classical Hodgkin lymphoma. Data came from immunoSEQ multiplex PCR; TCRdb stores just in-frame clones and leaves some out. The data contain 60,000 to 65,000 clones, around 89% of them seen just once; the ten biggest clones take up around 12%. The material sequenced was peripheral blood mononuclear cells (PBMCs), taken at baseline. All receptors derive from a human donor with classical Hodgkin lymphoma. CDR3s leave out the opening cysteine and the closing phenylalanine or tryptophan.

j_gene: TRBJ2-1
v_gene: TRBV5-1
CDR3aa: ASSFSGGNNEQF

j_gene: TRBJ1-2
v_gene: TRBV12-5
CDR3aa: ASGPGASVPYGYT

j_gene: TRBJ1-2
v_gene: TRBV21-1
CDR3aa: ASSLPWRDGYT

j_gene: TRBJ2-1
v_gene: TRBV9
CDR3aa: ASSDKGQGFYNEQF

j_gene: TRBJ2-7
v_gene: TRBV5-1
CDR3aa: ASSSDRHTYEQY

j_gene: TRBJ2-7
v_gene: TRBV2
CDR3aa: ASSSGQGVGEQY

j_gene: TRBJ2-1
v_gene: TRBV27
CDR3aa: ASSFNSGGAPREQF

j_gene: TRBJ2-7
v_gene: TRBV5-1
CDR3aa: ASSLETSRDEQY

j_gene: TRBJ1-2
v_gene: TRBV7-2
CDR3aa: ASSLFNEIGYGYT

j_gene: TRBJ1-5
v_gene: TRBV5-1
CDR3aa: ASSVRGGNQPQH

j_gene: TRBJ1-5
v_gene: TRBV19
CDR3aa: ASSIGGRGTNQPQH

j_gene: TRBJ1-2
v_gene: TRBV28
CDR3aa: ASSFVGGYGYT

j_gene: TRBJ2-7
v_gene: TRBV27
CDR3aa: ASSFRPVGYEQY

j_gene: TRBJ1-4
v_gene: TRBV6-5
CDR3aa: ASSPGATNEKLF

j_gene: TRBJ2-7
v_gene: TRBV18
CDR3aa: ASSPQIRRGGIYEQY

j_gene: TRBJ1-2
v_gene: TRBV5-1
CDR3aa: ASSSLNRGKYGYT

j_gene: TRBJ2-4
v_gene: TRBV27
CDR3aa: ASSPGTGPTKNIQY

j_gene: TRBJ2-7
v_gene: TRBV4-1
CDR3aa: ASSQGAGDRVHEQY

j_gene: TRBJ2-3
v_gene: TRBV7-2
CDR3aa: ASSLAGLAGDSTDTQY

j_gene: TRBJ2-2
v_gene: TRBV2
CDR3aa: ASIYQVSTGELF

j_gene: TRBJ1-1
v_gene: TRBV9
CDR3aa: ASSVGQETTNTEAF

j_gene: TRBJ1-1
v_gene: TRBV30
CDR3aa: AWSAGQLDLNTEAF

j_gene: TRBJ2-7
v_gene: TRBV7-2
CDR3aa: ASSLMAPEYEQY

j_gene: TRBJ2-7
v_gene: TRBV5-1
CDR3aa: ASSYEGAWYEQY

j_gene: TRBJ1-2
v_gene: TRBV7-2
CDR3aa: ASSHVSRGPNYGYT

j_gene: TRBJ1-6
v_gene: TRBV6-5
CDR3aa: ASSWTGGTNSPLH

j_gene: TRBJ1-2
v_gene: TRBV30
CDR3aa: ARTGTYYGYT

j_gene: TRBJ2-5
v_gene: TRBV5-5
CDR3aa: ASSPGQRETQY

j_gene: TRBJ1-2
v_gene: TRBV7-2
CDR3aa: ASSLVSGINYGYT

j_gene: TRBJ2-3
v_gene: TRBV7-2
CDR3aa: ASSLASTTDTQY

j_gene: TRBJ2-7
v_gene: TRBV28
CDR3aa: ASSLGGGYEQY

j_gene: TRBJ2-1
v_gene: TRBV5-1
CDR3aa: ASSLTGTPTRPQF

j_gene: TRBJ1-1
v_gene: TRBV27
CDR3aa: ASSLPGLNTEAF

j_gene: TRBJ1-6
v_gene: TRBV4-1
CDR3aa: ASSQGGSDNSPLH

j_gene: TRBJ1-1
v_gene: TRBV18
CDR3aa: ASSPDRSMNTEAF

j_gene: TRBJ1-1
v_gene: TRBV4-2
CDR3aa: ASSQDLNGRMNTEAF

j_gene: TRBJ1-2
v_gene: TRBV28
CDR3aa: ASSATGSSKPNYGYT

j_gene: TRBJ1-2
v_gene: TRBV11-2
CDR3aa: ASTVNGLGGYGYT

j_gene: TRBJ2-7
v_gene: TRBV7-6
CDR3aa: ASSFLKGDYEQY

j_gene: TRBJ2-5
v_gene: TRBV11-1
CDR3aa: ASSLGERFGGPETQY

j_gene: TRBJ1-4
v_gene: TRBV9
CDR3aa: ASSVSGTNEKLF

j_gene: TRBJ1-2
v_gene: TRBV14
CDR3aa: ASSQARPGPPNYGYT

j_gene: TRBJ1-3
v_gene: TRBV7-2
CDR3aa: ASSPDAASGNTIY

j_gene: TRBJ1-1
v_gene: TRBV9
CDR3aa: ASSVTGKPDTEAF

j_gene: TRBJ1-2
v_gene: TRBV28
CDR3aa: ASRSPGTGGYGYT

j_gene: TRBJ2-5
v_gene: TRBV29-1
CDR3aa: SVVWTGGVETQY

j_gene: TRBJ1-4
v_gene: TRBV30
CDR3aa: AWSAGTGWQTNEKLF

j_gene: TRBJ1-2
v_gene: TRBV11-2
CDR3aa: ASSLDRGLNYGYT

j_gene: TRBJ1-4
v_gene: TRBV7-2
CDR3aa: ASSLHGRDDLKLF

j_gene: TRBJ2-7
v_gene: TRBV30
CDR3aa: AWSVRGRERNEQY

j_gene: TRBJ1-1
v_gene: TRBV6-5
CDR3aa: ASSYSVRPNTEAF

j_gene: TRBJ2-5
v_gene: TRBV30
CDR3aa: AWSAARGGTYQETQY

j_gene: TRBJ2-1
v_gene: TRBV4-1
CDR3aa: ASSHPLTGLVEQF

j_gene: TRBJ1-1
v_gene: TRBV15
CDR3aa: ATSRGRSGTSKETEAF

j_gene: TRBJ2-3
v_gene: TRBV10-3
CDR3aa: AIRDSSSTDTQY

j_gene: TRBJ2-2
v_gene: TRBV29-1
CDR3aa: SVGGVSLTGELF

j_gene: TRBJ2-1
v_gene: TRBV14
CDR3aa: ASSQRQSPRDNEQF

j_gene: TRBJ2-5
v_gene: TRBV9
CDR3aa: ASSVGGQVETQY